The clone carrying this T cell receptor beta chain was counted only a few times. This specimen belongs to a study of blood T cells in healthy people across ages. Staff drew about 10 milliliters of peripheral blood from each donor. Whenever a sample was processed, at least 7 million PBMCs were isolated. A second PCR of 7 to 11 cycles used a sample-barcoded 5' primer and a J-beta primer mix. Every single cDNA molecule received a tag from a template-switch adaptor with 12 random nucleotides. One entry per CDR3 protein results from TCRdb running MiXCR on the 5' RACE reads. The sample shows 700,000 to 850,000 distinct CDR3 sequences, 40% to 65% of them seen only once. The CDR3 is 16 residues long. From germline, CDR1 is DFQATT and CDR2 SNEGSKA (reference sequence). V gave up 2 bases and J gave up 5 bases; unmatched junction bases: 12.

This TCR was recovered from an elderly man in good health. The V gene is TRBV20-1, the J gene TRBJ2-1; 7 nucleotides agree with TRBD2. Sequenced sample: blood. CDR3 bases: TGCAGTGCTAGACCTCCCGGGGGGACTTCGGACAATGAGCAGTTCTTC. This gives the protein CSARPPGGTSDNEQFF.